The rows below give T cell receptor beta chains drawn from one sample of a study of cytomegalovirus exposure and HLA in healthy donors. Measured with immunoSEQ multiplex PCR; TCRdb has only the in-frame clones, and not every one. The repertoire holds roughly 40,000 clones, with 50% as singletons. Specimen: PBMCs. Receptor source: a human donor in good health. The CDR3 runs from the conserved cysteine through the conserved F or W. A D gene is named only where the DNA matches it firmly. Rows give clone size only sometimes, using once, few, many, or a class for an expanded clone.

CDR3 protein: CASSPQRIRATNEKLFF
CDR3 DNA: TGTGCCAGCAGCCCTCAGCGTATCCGAGCAACTAATGAAAAACTGTTTTTT
CDR3 length: 17
V gene: TRBV7-3
clone size: NA
D gene: NA
J gene: TRBJ1-4

CDR3 protein: CAWSRGMGRAFF
CDR3 DNA: TGTGCCTGGAGTCGGGGAATGGGGAGAGCTTTCTTT
CDR3 length: 12
V gene: TRBV30
clone size: few
D gene: NA
J gene: TRBJ1-1

CDR3 protein: CASTPGSGGRGPHNEQFF
CDR3 DNA: TGTGCCAGCACCCCCGGTTCGGGCGGGAGAGGGCCCCACAATGAGCAGTTCTTC
CDR3 length: 18
V gene: TRBV5-4
clone size: NA
D gene: TRBD2
J gene: TRBJ2-1

CDR3 protein: CASSDRGLAMDEQYF
CDR3 DNA: TGCGCCAGCAGCGACCGGGGACTAGCAATGGACGAGCAGTACTTC
CDR3 length: 15
V gene: TRBV4-1
clone size: NA
D gene: TRBD2
J gene: TRBJ2-7

CDR3 protein: CASSQDRGTWGYTF
CDR3 DNA: TGCGCCAGCAGCCAAGATCGCGGGACGTGGGGCTACACCTTC
CDR3 length: 14
V gene: TRBV4-3
clone size: few
D gene: NA
J gene: TRBJ1-2

CDR3 protein: CASSQLLGAAGYTF
CDR3 DNA: TGTGCCAGCAGCCAGCTCCTGGGGGCGGCTGGCTACACCTTC
CDR3 length: 14
V gene: TRBV4-2
clone size: NA
D gene: NA
J gene: TRBJ1-2

CDR3 protein: CASSATGTAYNSPLHF
CDR3 DNA: TGTGCCAGCAGCGCCACCGGGACAGCCTATAATTCACCCCTCCACTTT
CDR3 length: 16
V gene: TRBV7-2
clone size: NA
D gene: TRBD1
J gene: TRBJ1-6

CDR3 protein: CASSLAADSGEKLFF
CDR3 DNA: TGTGCCAGCAGCTTAGCCGCGGATTCCGGTGAAAAACTGTTTTTT
CDR3 length: 15
V gene: TRBV7-2
clone size: once
D gene: NA
J gene: TRBJ1-4

CDR3 protein: CASRDRGVSRAFF
CDR3 DNA: TGTGCCAGCAGGGACAGGGGGGTAAGCAGGGCTTTCTTT
CDR3 length: 13
V gene: TRBV2
clone size: NA
D gene: TRBD1
J gene: TRBJ1-1

CDR3 protein: CASTPGTQYF
CDR3 DNA: TGTGCCAGCACCCCGGGGACCCAGTACTTC
CDR3 length: 10
V gene: TRBV7-9
clone size: NA
D gene: NA
J gene: TRBJ2-5

CDR3 protein: CASSDFPERDTQYF
CDR3 DNA: TGTGCCAGTAGTGACTTTCCCGAGCGAGATACGCAGTATTTT
CDR3 length: 14
V gene: TRBV19
clone size: few
D gene: NA
J gene: TRBJ2-3

CDR3 protein: CASSLPGAPLHF
CDR3 DNA: TGTGCCAGCAGTTTACCCGGAGCACCCCTCCACTTT
CDR3 length: 12
V gene: TRBV28
clone size: NA
D gene: NA
J gene: TRBJ1-6

CDR3 protein: CASRWTGVITEAFF
CDR3 DNA: TGTGCCAGCCGATGGACAGGGGTTATAACTGAAGCTTTCTTT
CDR3 length: 14
V gene: TRBV6-6
clone size: NA
D gene: TRBD1
J gene: TRBJ1-1

CDR3 protein: CASSNPGGGLAFF
CDR3 DNA: TGTGCCAGCAGCAATCCGGGTGGAGGGTTAGCTTTCTTT
CDR3 length: 13
V gene: TRBV25-1
clone size: NA
D gene: NA
J gene: TRBJ1-1

CDR3 protein: CASSPRGSEAFF
CDR3 DNA: TGTGCCAGCTCACCACGAGGCAGCGAAGCTTTCTTT
CDR3 length: 12
V gene: TRBV18
clone size: once
D gene: NA
J gene: TRBJ1-1

CDR3 protein: CASSGGTDFNEKLFF
CDR3 DNA: TGCGCCAGCAGCGGAGGGACAGATTTTAATGAAAAACTGTTTTTT
CDR3 length: 15
V gene: TRBV5-1
clone size: few
D gene: TRBD1
J gene: TRBJ1-4

CDR3 protein: CASSPVQGVDYEQYF
CDR3 DNA: TGTGCCAGCTCACCAGTACAGGGGGTCGATTACGAGCAGTACTTC
CDR3 length: 15
V gene: TRBV18
clone size: NA
D gene: TRBD1
J gene: TRBJ2-7

CDR3 protein: CASSADGTSVANPSYNEQFF
CDR3 DNA: TGTGCCAGCAGCGCCGACGGGACTAGCGTAGCCAACCCGTCCTACAATGAGCAGTTCTTC
CDR3 length: 20
V gene: TRBV9
clone size: NA
D gene: TRBD2
J gene: TRBJ2-1

CDR3 protein: CASSLVETGYF
CDR3 DNA: TGTGCCAGCAGCTTAGTTGAAACGGGGTACTTC
CDR3 length: 11
V gene: TRBV7-2
clone size: few
D gene: NA
J gene: TRBJ2-5

CDR3 protein: CASSLLGTQGVHGYTF
CDR3 DNA: TGTGCCAGCAGCTTGTTGGGTACACAGGGAGTCCATGGCTACACCTTC
CDR3 length: 16
V gene: TRBV5-5
clone size: few
D gene: NA
J gene: TRBJ1-2

CDR3 protein: CASSSPGQAKTF
CDR3 DNA: TGTGCCAGCAGCTCACCGGGACAGGCTAAGACCTTC
CDR3 length: 12
V gene: TRBV7-3
clone size: few
D gene: TRBD1
J gene: TRBJ1-2

CDR3 protein: CASSPILAATRGWDTGELFF
CDR3 DNA: TGTGCCAGCAGCCCAATACTAGCGGCGACCAGAGGTTGGGACACCGGGGAGCTGTTTTTT
CDR3 length: 20
V gene: TRBV7-8
clone size: NA
D gene: TRBD2
J gene: TRBJ2-2

CDR3 protein: CSVPGQETQYF
CDR3 DNA: TGCAGTGTGCCGGGACAAGAGACCCAGTACTTC
CDR3 length: 11
V gene: TRBV20-1
clone size: NA
D gene: NA
J gene: TRBJ2-5

CDR3 protein: CASSLGQGPGAGNTIYF
CDR3 DNA: TGTGCCAGCAGCTTGGGACAGGGCCCAGGGGCTGGAAACACCATATATTTT
CDR3 length: 17
V gene: TRBV7-9
clone size: NA
D gene: TRBD1
J gene: TRBJ1-3

CDR3 protein: CASTPTSSGVYNEQFF
CDR3 DNA: TGTGCCAGCACGCCAACTAGTAGCGGGGTCTACAATGAGCAGTTCTTC
CDR3 length: 16
V gene: TRBV9
clone size: NA
D gene: TRBD2
J gene: TRBJ2-1

CDR3 protein: CASSSRDWNQPQHF
CDR3 DNA: TGTGCCAGCAGCTCGAGGGACTGGAATCAGCCCCAGCATTTT
CDR3 length: 14
V gene: TRBV7-2
clone size: NA
D gene: NA
J gene: TRBJ1-5

CDR3 protein: CARGAEYTEAFF
CDR3 DNA: TGTGCCAGGGGGGCGGAGTACACTGAAGCTTTCTTT
CDR3 length: 12
V gene: TRBV27
clone size: NA
D gene: NA
J gene: TRBJ1-1

CDR3 protein: CASSTGGIQPQHF
CDR3 DNA: TGTGCCAGCAGTACAGGGGGCATTCAGCCCCAGCATTTT
CDR3 length: 13
V gene: TRBV11-2
clone size: NA
D gene: TRBD1
J gene: TRBJ1-5

CDR3 protein: CAWSRTSTDTQYF
CDR3 DNA: TGTGCCTGGAGCCGGACTAGCACAGATACGCAGTATTTT
CDR3 length: 13
V gene: TRBV30
clone size: NA
D gene: NA
J gene: TRBJ2-3

CDR3 protein: CASSADSHNQPQHF
CDR3 DNA: TGTGCCAGCAGTGCTGACAGCCACAATCAGCCCCAGCATTTT
CDR3 length: 14
V gene: TRBV6-1
clone size: NA
D gene: NA
J gene: TRBJ1-5

CDR3 protein: CASRLGQANEKLFF
CDR3 DNA: TGTGCCAGCAGATTGGGACAAGCTAATGAAAAACTGTTTTTT
CDR3 length: 14
V gene: TRBV6-6
clone size: NA
D gene: NA
J gene: TRBJ1-4

CDR3 protein: CASSPGTGGYEQYF
CDR3 DNA: TGTGCCAGCAGCCCTGGGACAGGGGGGTACGAGCAGTACTTC
CDR3 length: 14
V gene: TRBV7-2
clone size: NA
D gene: TRBD1
J gene: TRBJ2-7

CDR3 protein: CASSIEANTEAFF
CDR3 DNA: TGTGCCAGCAGTATAGAAGCGAACACTGAAGCTTTCTTT
CDR3 length: 13
V gene: TRBV2
clone size: NA
D gene: NA
J gene: TRBJ1-1

CDR3 protein: CASSQLDRADNSPLHF
CDR3 DNA: TGCGCCAGCAGCCAACTGGACAGGGCCGATAATTCACCCCTCCACTTT
CDR3 length: 16
V gene: TRBV4-3
clone size: NA
D gene: TRBD1
J gene: TRBJ1-6

CDR3 protein: CASSTWTGAMRTEAFF
CDR3 DNA: TGTGCCAGCAGTACTTGGACAGGGGCGATGAGAACTGAAGCTTTCTTT
CDR3 length: 16
V gene: TRBV2
clone size: NA
D gene: TRBD1
J gene: TRBJ1-1

CDR3 protein: CASSSWDRVAYGYTF
CDR3 DNA: TGCGCCAGCAGCTCGTGGGACAGGGTAGCCTATGGCTACACCTTC
CDR3 length: 15
V gene: TRBV5-1
clone size: NA
D gene: TRBD1
J gene: TRBJ1-2

CDR3 protein: CAWTFSGSGGYTF
CDR3 DNA: TGTGCCTGGACCTTTTCAGGGTCCGGTGGCTACACCTTC
CDR3 length: 13
V gene: TRBV30
clone size: NA
D gene: NA
J gene: TRBJ1-2

CDR3 protein: CASSLMAHTGELFF
CDR3 DNA: TGTGCCAGCAGCTTAATGGCTCACACCGGGGAGCTGTTTTTT
CDR3 length: 14
V gene: TRBV11-3
clone size: NA
D gene: NA
J gene: TRBJ2-2

CDR3 protein: CASSETAGGPYNEQLF
CDR3 DNA: TGCGCCAGCAGTGAGACAGCGGGGGGCCCCTACAATGAGCAGCTCTTC
CDR3 length: 16
V gene: TRBV10-2
clone size: NA
D gene: TRBD2
J gene: TRBJ2-1

CDR3 protein: CASSPIEGLSYEQYF
CDR3 DNA: TGTGCCAGTAGTCCGATCGAGGGCCTCTCCTACGAGCAGTACTTC
CDR3 length: 15
V gene: TRBV19
clone size: NA
D gene: NA
J gene: TRBJ2-7